These 24 T cell receptor beta chains were all obtained from the same sample, sequenced in a study of molecular identifiers for immune sequencing clone quantification. A single record per CDR3 protein comes from TCRdb applying MiXCR to the PCR reads. The sample lists around 320,000 distinct CDR3 sequences, 24% occurring once. Sequenced sample: naive CD8+ T cells from blood, with Jurkat cell RNA spiked in. The subset here: FACS-sorted CD8+CD4-CCR7+CD45RA+ naive T cells. These receptors came from a human donor in good health. Some libraries in this study had Jurkat cell RNA spiked in.

V gene TRBV19 combines with J gene TRBJ1-6, with 7 bases matching TRBD1. The germline gives CDR1 LNHDA, CDR2 SQIVND (reference sequence). The CDR3 is 14 amino acids. The ends lost 6 bases at V and 8 bases at J; junction bases unmatched: 7. The CDR3 is CASRSGTAYSPLHF. DNA for the CDR3: TGTGCCAGTAGGTCTGGGACAGCCTATTCACCCCTCCACTTT.

This clonotype was counted many times. The rearrangement uses TRBV7-4 and TRBJ2-5; tentative D call: TRBD2 (6 bases). The germline V gene has CDR1 SGHVT and CDR2 SQSDAQ. The CDR3 runs to 16 residues. The ends were cut back, 4 bases at V and 5 bases at J, with 20 bases in the middle. The CDR3, as DNA: TGTGCCAGCAGCTCCACTGGGGGGACGGCTATGGAGACCCAGTACTTC. It yields the protein CASSSTGGTAMETQYF.

In this sample, this clonotype turned up a few times. The chain employs TRBV19 and TRBJ1-5; tentatively, D is TRBD1 (6 bases). From germline, CDR1 is LNHDA and CDR2 SQIVND (reference sequence). CDR3 length equals 16 residues. V was trimmed by 10 bases and J by 1 base, leaving 20 bases between them. The CDR3 coding sequence is TGTGCCACCATGACCGGGACAAGGGTAAGCAATCAGCCCCAGCATTTT. It yields the protein CATMTGTRVSNQPQHF. Full variable domain (remainder filled in from reference TRBV19 and TRBJ1-5): DGGITQSPKYLFRKEGQNVTLSCEQNLNHDAMYWYRQDPGQGLRLIYYSQIVNDFQKGDIAEGYSVSREKKESFPLTVTSAQKNPTAFYLCATMTGTRVSNQPQHFGDGTRLSIL.

At least ten counts were recorded for this clonotype. The gene calls are TRBV6-5 and TRBJ1-6; 7 nucleotides line up with TRBD1. J was trimmed by 2 bases and V by 2 bases; bases with no gene match: 12. There are 19 residues in the CDR3. CDR1 is MNHEY, CDR2 SVGAGI, per germline. The CDR3, as DNA: TGTGCCAGCAGTTACGGCGGTGGGACAGCGAACACCTATAATTCACCCCTCCACTTT. Translation: CASSYGGGTANTYNSPLHF.

J is TRBJ1-1 and V is TRBV6-2 or TRBV6-3; D is perhaps TRBD1 (5 bases). Trimming removed 4 bases at V and 6 bases at J, with 9 bases between. The CDR3 contains 12 residues. Germline V gene sequence: CDR1 MNHEY, CDR2 SVGEGT. This CDR3 is CASSWDESEAFF. CDR3 nucleotide sequence: TGTGCCAGCAGTTGGGACGAATCTGAAGCTTTCTTT.

This clonotype was detected only a few times. CDR3 DNA: TGTGCCAGCAGTTTTGCGGCTGAAGCTTTCTTT. Translated, it gives CASSFAAEAFF. The chain recombines TRBV27 with TRBJ1-1; D is uncertain. This CDR3 spans 11 amino acids. V was shortened by 3 bases and J by 6 bases, with 5 bases between the two germline ends. From germline, CDR1 is MNHEY and CDR2 SMNVEV (reference sequence).

For this clonotype: A read error may produce the germline difference seen at one junction end. The chain uses TRBV5-5 and TRBJ1-4; the D gene is possibly TRBD1 (6 bases). This CDR3 comprises 16 residues. Germline V gene data show CDR1 as SGHKS and CDR2 as YYEKEE (reference sequence). The CDR3 protein is CASSPTVGQLNEKLIF. The CDR3 DNA is TGTGCCAGCAGCCCGACGGTAGGACAGCTTAATGAAAAACTGATTTTT.

This clonotype was detected ten times or more. The chain is built from TRBV7-2 and TRBJ1-1; 10 bases align to TRBD1. Germline V gene data show CDR1 as SGHTA and CDR2 as FQGNSA. V was pared by 3 bases and J by 0 bases, with 4 bases of the junction left unmatched. The CDR3 contains 16 residues. CDR3 sequence (DNA): TGTGCCAGCAGCTTCTCGACAGGGGGCTTGAACACTGAAGCTTTCTTT. Translating gives CASSFSTGGLNTEAFF.

The chain has TRBV7-9 and TRBJ2-5; possibly TRBD1 or TRBD2 for D (5 bases each). There are 15 residues in the CDR3. Germline V gene data show CDR1 as SEHNR and CDR2 as FQNEAQ (reference sequence). The V and J ends lost 4 bases and 5 bases respectively, with 17 bases between them. The CDR3 loop is CASSSGTVEVETQYF. In DNA, the CDR3 is TGTGCCAGCAGCTCCGGGACGGTAGAAGTGGAGACCCAGTACTTC.

This clonotype was seen at least ten times. This chain connects TRBV7-9 to TRBJ2-3; D gene ambiguous. The CDR3 covers 15 residues. The V end lost 4 bases, the J end lost 5 bases, and 16 bases lay between the germline ends. CDR1 and CDR2 (germline): SEHNR, FQNEAQ (reference sequence). CDR3 loop: CASSSEIGTLDTQYF. The DNA for the CDR3 is TGTGCCAGCAGCTCAGAAATAGGAACACTAGATACGCAGTATTTT.

This clonotype was seen ten or more times. The rearrangement joins TRBV29-1 to TRBJ2-2; 7 bases align to TRBD1. The ends lost 7 bases at V and 8 bases at J; junction bases unmatched: 10. The germline V gene encodes CDR1 SQVTM and CDR2 ANQGSEA. The CDR3 runs 13 residues. The CDR3: CSAVTGKLGELFF. DNA for the CDR3: TGCAGCGCCGTGACAGGGAAGCTAGGGGAGCTGTTTTTT.

This clonotype was observed many times. The J gene is TRBJ2-3, the V gene TRBV19; weak D call: TRBD2 (7 bases). Germline V gene data show CDR1 as LNHDA and CDR2 as SQIVND (reference sequence). The CDR3 has 12 residues. V gave up 9 bases and J gave up 10 bases, with 17 bases separating them. The CDR3 spells CASTTNGGPQYF. CDR3 DNA: TGTGCCAGCACCACCAACGGGGGGCCGCAGTATTTT.

In its sample, this clonotype was seen a few times. The genes are TRBV19 and TRBJ2-2; TRBD1 matches 7 bases. Losses at the gene ends were 2 bases for V and 2 bases for J; bases not matched to a gene: 8. Germline V lookup: CDR1 LNHDA, CDR2 SQIVND (reference sequence). The CDR3 loop spans 17 amino acids. The CDR3 reads CASSIMWTGVNTGELFF. As DNA, the CDR3 is TGTGCCAGTAGTATAATGTGGACAGGAGTAAACACCGGGGAGCTGTTTTTT.

With respect to this clonotype: At one of its ends the junction is not consistent with the germline gene, which may arise from a read error. The V and J genes are TRBV6-6 and TRBJ2-7; TRBD1 aligns across 7 bases. The CDR3 is made up of 16 amino acids. Looked up from germline, CDR1 is MNHNY and CDR2 is SVGAGI (reference sequence). This CDR3 reads CASSYRPGGSSHEQYF. As DNA, the CDR3 is TGTGCCAGCAGTTACCGTCCAGGGGGTAGCTCCCACGAGCAGTACTTC.

As regards this clonotype: Being one base from a much bigger clone, this may be a read error. The chain is built from TRBV7-2 and TRBJ2-2; no clear D. The germline V gene has CDR1 SGHTA and CDR2 FQGNSA. Trimming took off 5 bases at V and 6 bases at J, with 10 bases between the two ends. This CDR3 has 13 residues. In DNA, the CDR3 is TGTGCCAGCAGCCTTAGTGTCGCCGGGGAGCTGTTTTTT. Translated: CASSLSVAGELFF. The full variable domain, rest sourced from reference TRBV7-2 and TRBJ2-2, is GAGVSQSPSNKVTEKGKDVELRCDPISGHTALYWYRQSLGQGLEFLIYFQGNSAPDKSGLPSDRFSAERTGGSVSTLTIQRTQQEDSAVYLCASSLSVAGELFFGEGSRLTVL.

This clonotype was recorded many times. The chain links TRBV4-1 to TRBJ2-1; possibly TRBD1 for D (6 bases). This CDR3 comprises 13 residues. CDR1 MGHRA and CDR2 YSYEKL come from the germline V gene. The germline V and J ends were trimmed by 2 bases and 7 bases, with 9 bases remaining between them. The CDR3 DNA reads as TGCGCCAGCAGCCAAAACAGGGCAAATGAGCAGTTCTTC. Protein: CASSQNRANEQFF.

At least ten counts were recorded for this clonotype. The CDR3 spells CASSSWGLASDTQYF. CDR3 DNA sequence: TGTGCCAGCAGCTCATGGGGACTAGCATCAGATACGCAGTATTTT. This chain links TRBV11-2 with TRBJ2-3, with 9 bases matching TRBD2. The ends lost 4 bases at V and 4 bases at J; junction bases unmatched: 6. CDR1 is SGHAT, CDR2 FQNNGV, per germline. The CDR3 spans 15 residues.

The rearrangement joins TRBV7-3 to TRBJ2-3, with unresolved D. The V gene's germline CDR1 is SGHTA and CDR2 FQGTGA. This CDR3 spans 14 amino acids. V was clipped by 0 bases and J by 6 bases, with 10 bases between them. The CDR3 coding sequence is TGTGCCAGCAGCTTAACGGGCGGAAAGGATACGCAGTATTTT. It codes for CASSLTGGKDTQYF.

A remark on this clonotype: Germline is not matched at one junction end, which may reflect a read error. This chain uses TRBV4-3 with TRBJ2-7; 8 positions agree with TRBD2. The CDR3 runs 17 residues. The germline V gene encodes CDR1 LGHNA and CDR2 YSLEER. CDR3 loop: CARSQRTVRGGAAEPYF. The DNA of the CDR3 is TGCGCCCGCAGCCAAAGGACGGTCCGGGGGGGCGCGGCCGAGCCGTACTTC.

The gene calls are TRBV12-3 or TRBV12-4 and TRBJ1-3; D is possibly TRBD1 (5 bases). The CDR3 is 15 residues long. V lost 3 bases and J lost 4, with 13 bases in between. For the CDR3, the DNA is TGTGCCAGCAGTTTGGGCAGGGTAGCAGGAAACACCATATATTTT. Translation: CASSLGRVAGNTIYF.

This clonotype was observed a handful of times. The CDR3 ends on some other residue instead of the conserved phenylalanine or tryptophan, so this is likely a read error. The rearrangement joins TRBV20-1 to TRBJ1-1; D perhaps matches TRBD1 (6 bases). This CDR3 region has 14 residues. With 2 bases removed from V and 5 bases from J, the gap between germline ends came to 15 bases. Germline loops: CDR1 DFQATT, CDR2 SNEGSKA (reference sequence). The CDR3 DNA reads as TGCAGTGCTAGACATCAGGGGCTAGGTACTGAAGCTTTCTCT. This encodes CSARHQGLGTEAFS.

This clonotype has just a few counts. The rearrangement joins TRBV18 to TRBJ2-7; D ambiguous. V gave up 2 bases and J gave up 2 bases, with 10 bases separating them. The CDR3 runs to 14 residues. Germline lookup yields CDR1 KGHSH and CDR2 LQKENI. CDR3 in amino acids: CASSPARPTYEQYF. The CDR3 nucleotides read TGTGCCAGCTCACCAGCCAGGCCAACCTACGAGCAGTACTTC. The variable domain in full, with the rest retrieved from reference TRBV18 and TRBJ2-7, is NAGVMQNPRHLVRRRGQEARLRCSPMKGHSHVYWYRQLPEEGLKFMVYLQKENIIDESGMPKERFSAEFPKEGPSILRIQQVVRGDSAAYFCASSPARPTYEQYFGPGTRLTVT.

As for this clonotype: A much larger clone differs from this one at a single base, so this may be a read error. V is TRBV12-3 or TRBV12-4 and J is TRBJ2-3; TRBD2 is a possible D gene (6 bases). CDR3 length: 18 amino acids. Here the CDR3 DNA reads TGTGCCAGCAGTTCAATACCGGGACTTGCTCAATTCACAGATACGCAGTGTTTT. Its translation: CASSSIPGLAQFTDTQCF.

Concerning this clonotype: It may be a read error: a sequence one base away is much more abundant. The chain is built from TRBV27 and TRBJ1-5; D may be TRBD1 (6 bases). This CDR3 is 15 amino acids long. Germline V lookup: CDR1 MNHEY, CDR2 SMNVEV (reference sequence). CDR3 nucleotides: TGTGCCAGCAGACTTACAGGGTATAGCAATAAGCCCCAGCATTTT. Protein: CASRLTGYSNKPQHF.